This T cell receptor beta chain was retrieved from a study of blood T cell repertoires in COVID-19 (dated by TCRdb to about 2020). Background for the entire study: Samples from collaborators originated in the United States, Italy and Spain and spanned both the acute and convalescent phases of COVID-19. The material from the prospective study consisted of cDNA or gDNA derived from T cells, B-cell-depleted T cells, or PBMCs. The dataset comprised deeply sampled blood TCRbeta repertoires from subjects exposed to, actively infected with, or recovered from COVID-19. The repertoires were released in a freely available public database intended as a resource for research on the immune response to SARS-CoV-2. Samples were obtained from the ongoing ImmuneRACE study (first 160 participants) and from some 1,300 subjects provided by 6 global collaborators. Sample metadata almost always included a de-identified subject ID, COVID-19 status, age in years and sex. Where HLA class I and class II types were available, the types were taken from metadata supplied by the sample provider, not from assay-based typing.

In the prospective study, participants were roughly 18 to 89 years old, resided in 24 geographic areas of the United States, and were enrolled through a virtual design. In the prospective study, participants were assigned to cohorts based on the clinical history participants reported in a screening survey and a study questionnaire. For ImmuneRACE Cohort 3, a participant was defined as recovered based on two consecutive negative NP/OP PCR tests, clearance by a healthcare professional, or resolution of symptoms. Each participant in the prospective study had whole blood, serum and a nasopharyngeal or oropharyngeal swab collected by mobile phlebotomists. Additional blood draws and questionnaires over an approximately 2-month period could optionally be provided by prospective study participants. Before DNA extraction, prospective study blood samples were shipped either frozen or at room temperature.

Details on this clone: Its specific antigen is unknown. There are no base qualities to consult, and no much larger clone falls within one base.

TCRbeta CDR3 regions were amplified from genomic DNA by means of the immunoSEQ Assay, a bias-controlled multiplex PCR. Per the source publication's procedure: The number of nucleated cells in each sample was estimated from the amplification of reference gene primers within the assay. Sequence reads were collapsed and filtered to measure the absolute abundance of every unique TCRbeta CDR3 rearrangement. For each sample, productive Simpson clonality was calculated by taking the square root of Simpson's diversity index across productive rearrangements. TCRdb provides this immuneACCESS table in a form limited to in-frame rearrangements. Some clones are lacking; in checked studies, under half of them reflect an unresolved V gene, and why the rest are absent is not known. V, J and clone size derive from that table, while D and trimming were established from the DNA sequence. This sample comprises about 320,000 clones, about 85% of them detected only once. The leading ten clones occupy under 6.5% of the sample.

The CDR3 runs 13 residues from the cysteine to the phenylalanine. Only the CDR3 DNA is retained, 39 bases long and in frame from the first base. The germline V gene (reference sequence) specifies LNHDA as CDR1 and SQIVND as CDR2. V is pruned by 6 bases and J by 7 bases, leaving 6 bases of the junction without a gene match. Paper-wide results and their limitations: How much clinical and demographic metadata was included differed by source and by participant, and the metadata was provided uncurated.

This clonotype originated in a woman aged 25-40 years who had recovered from COVID-19. The chain was built from TRBV19 and TRBJ1-2; the central 9 bases match TRBD1. What was sequenced was PBMCs or T cells enriched from blood (not recorded which). The DNA sequence reads TGTGCCAGTAGGACACAGGGGGCCAGTGGCTACACCTTC. Translated, this is CASRTQGASGYTF.